This TCR beta chain was captured in a study of identical twins. General study findings and limits: Abundant beta clonotypes from cord blood bore fewer insertions; memory repertoires lacked this pattern.

TCRdb reprocessed the 5' RACE reads with MiXCR, giving one entry per CDR3 protein. This sample yields about 520,000 distinct CDR3 sequences, of which roughly 21% are seen a single time; 0.8% to 1% belongs to the top ten. Germline lookup yields CDR1 MNHEY and CDR2 SVGAGI. Trimming at V came to 4 bases and at J to 6 bases, leaving 10 bases not matched to a gene. The length of the CDR3 is 15 residues. This clonotype has a handful of counts. Its antigen is unidentified. This sample also appeared in a second study, on T cells expressing NK-cell markers.

The rearrangement uses TRBV6-5 and TRBJ1-2; TRBD1 agrees at 8 bases. The sequencing input was CD4+ T cells sorted from blood. The receptor comes from a woman in her late teens or twenties in good health. The CDR3 coding sequence is TGTGCCAGCAGTTCTGCTGGACAGGGTGAAGATGGCTACACCTTC. It is translated as CASSSAGQGEDGYTF.